These 15 T cell receptor beta chains came from one sample sequenced in a study of blood T cell repertoires in COVID-19. Method: immunoSEQ multiplex PCR; TCRdb's copy keeps in-frame clones and lacks some. In the table there are 50,000 or so clones, over 85% of which are singletons. Source material: peripheral blood. These receptors originate from a human donor in a cohort sampled during active COVID-19.

The CDR3 protein is CASSEPRSPFPGWSYNSPLHF. DNA for the CDR3: TGCGCCAGCAGTGAACCTCGGTCCCCCTTCCCCGGTTGGTCCTATAATTCACCCCTCCACTTT. V is TRBV10-1 and J is TRBJ1-6; D unresolved. Trimming removed 3 bases at V and 1 base at J, with 25 bases between. The CDR3 contains 21 residues. The germline gives CDR1 WNHNN, CDR2 SYGVQD (reference sequence).

This clone was recorded only once. The chain recombines TRBV5-1 with TRBJ2-3; the match to TRBD1 covers 7 bases. J was trimmed by 2 bases and V by 5 bases; bases with no gene match: 5. Germline assignment: CDR1 SGHRS and CDR2 YFSETQ. This CDR3 has 14 amino acids. This CDR3 reads CASSQTGATDTQYF. CDR3 DNA: TGCGCCAGCAGTCAAACAGGGGCCACAGATACGCAGTATTTT. The full variable domain, with the rest looked up from reference TRBV5-1 and TRBJ2-3, is KAGVTQTPRYLIKTRGQQVTLSCSPISGHRSVSWYQQTPGQGLQFLFEYFSETQRNKGNFPGRFSGRQFSNSRSEMNVSTLELGDSALYLCASSQTGATDTQYFGPGTRLTVL.

This sequence joins TRBV11-3 and TRBJ2-7; tentatively, D is TRBD1 (5 bases). The CDR3 has 13 residues. Trimming pared 5 bases from V and 1 base from J, leaving 9 bases between. Germline assignment: CDR1 SGHNT and CDR2 YENEEA. The CDR3 region is CASSPGHSYEQYF. The CDR3 nucleotides read TGTGCCAGCAGCCCCGGACATTCCTACGAGCAGTACTTC.

This clone was picked up one time. The chain employs TRBV5-1 and TRBJ2-5; tentatively, D is TRBD1 (6 bases). This CDR3 region has 14 residues. From germline, CDR1 is SGHRS and CDR2 YFSETQ. The V and J ends lost 0 bases and 1 base respectively, with 7 bases between them. CDR3 sequence reads: CASSLEDSQETQYF. As DNA, the CDR3 is TGCGCCAGCAGCTTGGAGGACAGCCAAGAGACCCAGTACTTC. The variable domain in full, completed from reference TRBV5-1 and TRBJ2-5, reads KAGVTQTPRYLIKTRGQQVTLSCSPISGHRSVSWYQQTPGQGLQFLFEYFSETQRNKGNFPGRFSGRQFSNSRSEMNVSTLELGDSALYLCASSLEDSQETQYFGPGTRLLVL.

This chain links TRBV5-6 with TRBJ1-5; D is unresolved. V was pared by 2 bases and J by 0 bases, with 3 bases between. The CDR3 covers 13 residues. Per germline, CDR1 SGHDT and CDR2 YYEEEE. The DNA of the CDR3 is TGTGCCAGCAGCTTCAGTAGCAATCAGCCCCAGCATTTT. Protein product: CASSFSSNQPQHF. Complete variable domain (other parts from reference TRBV5-6 and TRBJ1-5): DAGVTQSPTHLIKTRGQQVTLRCSPKSGHDTVSWYQQALGQGPQFIFQYYEEEERQRGNFPDRFSGHQFPNYSSELNVNALLLGDSALYLCASSFSSNQPQHFGDGTRLSIL.

The J gene is TRBJ2-7, the V gene TRBV6-5, with a weak D call TRBD2 (6 bases). Germline V lookup: CDR1 MNHEY, CDR2 SVGAGI. V gave up 5 bases and J gave up 5 bases, with 13 bases separating them. The length of the CDR3 is 13 residues. CDR3 nucleotide sequence: TGTGCCAGCAGTCCGGGACTCCCGAACGAGCAGTACGTC. Protein sequence: CASSPGLPNEQYV.

This sequence joins TRBV19 and TRBJ1-1; TRBD1 is a possible D gene (5 bases). Looked up from germline, CDR1 is LNHDA and CDR2 is SQIVND (reference sequence). The CDR3 length is 16 residues. The V end was cut by 7 bases, the J end by 3 bases, with 21 bases between. CDR3 amino acids: CASTRLGGGRDTEAFF. The CDR3 coding sequence is TGTGCCAGTACCAGACTCGGGGGGGGTCGGGACACTGAAGCTTTCTTT.

J is TRBJ2-5 and V is TRBV2; the D is unclear. CDR3 length: 15 residues. Per the germline V gene, CDR1 is SNHLY and CDR2 is FYNNEI. Deletions cut 6 bases from V and 1 base from J, with 15 bases between. The CDR3 DNA reads as TGTGCCAGCAGATTCGAAAGACTCTCCCAAGAGACCCAGTACTTC. Translated, it gives CASRFERLSQETQYF.

This clone has a single count. This sequence joins TRBV2 and TRBJ1-1; 9 bases agree with TRBD1. The germline CDR1 and CDR2 sequences are SNHLY and FYNNEI. The trim removed 6 bases at V and 0 bases at J, leaving 8 bases unmatched. This CDR3 has 16 amino acids. CDR3 bases: TGTGCCAGCAGCGCCGCAACAGGGGGCTTGAACACTGAAGCTTTCTTT. Its protein product is CASSAATGGLNTEAFF.

This clone was seen just once. The genes are TRBV4-2 and TRBJ1-3, with 9 positions matching TRBD1. The germline V gene encodes CDR1 LGHNA and CDR2 YNFKEQ. With V trimmed by 3 bases and J by 3 bases, 6 bases remained unmatched. The CDR3 is 16 residues long. Here the CDR3 reads CASSHQQGAGGNTIYF. In DNA form, the CDR3 reads TGTGCCAGCAGCCACCAACAGGGGGCAGGTGGAAACACCATATATTTT.

This clone was recorded once. The rearrangement joins TRBV27 to TRBJ2-3; D is possibly TRBD2 (5 bases). Trimming took 6 bases from V and 6 from J, leaving 13 bases between them. Germline V CDR1 and CDR2: MNHEY, SMNVEV (reference sequence). This CDR3 is built from 13 residues. CDR3 nucleotides: TGTGCCAGCAGCGGACTTCCTGTCGATACGCAGTATTTT. This codes for CASSGLPVDTQYF.

This clone was detected only once. CDR3 coding DNA: TGTGCCAGCAGGCATCTACTAGCGGGAGGCTCCATAAGCTCCTACAATGAGCAGTTCTTC. Protein sequence: CASRHLLAGGSISSYNEQFF. The J gene is TRBJ2-1, the V gene TRBV28; 12 positions agree with TRBD2. CDR3 length: 20 residues. Germline-derived CDR1 and CDR2 are MDHEN and SYDVKM. The V segment lost 6 bases and the J segment 0 bases; nucleotides outside the gene matches: 15.

The chain combines TRBV3-1 (or the pseudogene TRBV3-2) with TRBJ2-7; TRBD1 aligns across 7 bases. After removal of 4 bases from V and 2 bases from J, the junction contained 8 bases not matched to a gene. The CDR3 has 15 residues. Germline lookup yields CDR1 LGHDT and CDR2 YNNKEL (reference sequence). The DNA of the CDR3 is TGTGCCAGCAGCCCCCGACAGGGAGTTGCCTACGAGCAGTACTTC. This gives the protein CASSPRQGVAYEQYF.

This chain uses TRBV6-5 with TRBJ1-5; 9 bases align to TRBD1. The CDR3 is 14 amino acids. CDR1 MNHEY and CDR2 SVGAGI come from the germline V gene. The ends lost 6 bases at V and 1 base at J; junction bases unmatched: 1. The CDR3 nucleotides read TGTGCCAGCAGACAGGGGGCGAGCAATCAGCCCCAGCATTTT. Translated, it gives CASRQGASNQPQHF.

The chain has TRBV5-5 and TRBJ2-7; 9 bases map to TRBD1. Germline CDR1 SGHKS, CDR2 YYEKEE (reference sequence). Trimming at V came to 0 bases and at J to 4 bases, leaving 8 bases not matched to a gene. This CDR3 is 16 amino acids long. CDR3 residues: CASSLAGDRALYEQYV. The CDR3 DNA sequence: TGTGCCAGCAGCTTGGCCGGGGACAGGGCCCTGTACGAGCAGTACGTC.